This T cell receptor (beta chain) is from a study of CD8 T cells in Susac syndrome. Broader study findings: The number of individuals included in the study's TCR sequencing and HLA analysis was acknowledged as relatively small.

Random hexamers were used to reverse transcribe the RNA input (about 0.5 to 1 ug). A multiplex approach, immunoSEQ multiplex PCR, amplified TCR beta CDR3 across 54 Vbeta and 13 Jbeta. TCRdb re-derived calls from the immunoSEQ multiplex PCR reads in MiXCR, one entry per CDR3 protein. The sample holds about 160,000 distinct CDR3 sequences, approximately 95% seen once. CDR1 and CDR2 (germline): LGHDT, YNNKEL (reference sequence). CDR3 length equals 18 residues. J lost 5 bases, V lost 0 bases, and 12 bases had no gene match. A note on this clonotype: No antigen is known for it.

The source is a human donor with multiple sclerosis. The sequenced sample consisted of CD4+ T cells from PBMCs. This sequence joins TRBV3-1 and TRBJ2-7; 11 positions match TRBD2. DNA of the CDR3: TGTGCCAGCAGCCAAGAGCTTACTAGCGGGAGTTTTTATCACGAGCAGTACTTC. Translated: CASSQELTSGSFYHEQYF.